This T cell receptor beta chain appears in the sequencing data of a study of cytomegalovirus exposure and HLA in healthy donors. Study-wide results and limits: Reports described diagnosis of cytomegalovirus status by the classifier as highly specific and sensitive. Most TCRs appeared rarely, but some public TCRs recurred in many donors. A few chains tied to CMV proved CMV antigen-specific in vitro.

There are 15 residues in the CDR3. Germline assignment: CDR1 SEHNR and CDR2 FQNEAQ (reference sequence). Trimming removed 4 bases at V and 7 bases at J, with 19 bases between. In regard to this clone: Antigen unknown.

PCR employed 60 Vbeta and 13 Jbeta primers. The protocol was immunoSEQ multiplex PCR, while the TCRdb copy is restricted to in-frame clones and leaves out a portion. The repertoire has about 41,000 clones, over 75% of them found once; the top ten carry 2.7%. The TCR sequence derives from a man over 45 in good health and CMV-seronegative. The sample consisted of PBMCs. The J gene is TRBJ1-2, the V gene TRBV7-9; D is uncertain. The CDR3 sequence: CASSYSSGSAGGYTF. CDR3 sequence (DNA): TGTGCCAGCAGCTACTCTTCCGGGTCGGCGGGTGGCTACACCTTC.